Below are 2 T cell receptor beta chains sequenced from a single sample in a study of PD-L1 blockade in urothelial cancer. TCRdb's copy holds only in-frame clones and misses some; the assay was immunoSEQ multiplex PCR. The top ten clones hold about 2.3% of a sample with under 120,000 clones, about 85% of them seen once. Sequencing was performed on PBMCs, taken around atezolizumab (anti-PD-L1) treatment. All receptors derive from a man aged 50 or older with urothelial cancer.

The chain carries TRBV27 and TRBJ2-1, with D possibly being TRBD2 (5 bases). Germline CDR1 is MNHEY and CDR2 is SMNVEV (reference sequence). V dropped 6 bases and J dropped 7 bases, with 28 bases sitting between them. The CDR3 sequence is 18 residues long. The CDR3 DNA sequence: TGTGCCAGCAGCAAAAAGAGGGCAGGAGTAGGAGGAATTAATGAGCAGTTCTTC. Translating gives CASSKKRAGVGGINEQFF.

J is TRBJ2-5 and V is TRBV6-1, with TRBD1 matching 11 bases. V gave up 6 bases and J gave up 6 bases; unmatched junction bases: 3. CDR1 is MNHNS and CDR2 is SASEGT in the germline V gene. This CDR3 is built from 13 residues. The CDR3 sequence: CASSGTGGQTQYF. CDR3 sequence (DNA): TGTGCCAGCAGCGGGACAGGGGGACAGACCCAGTACTTC.